These 27 T cell receptor beta chains originate from one sample sequenced in a study of T cell changes during pregnancy in multiple sclerosis. The table came from immunoSEQ multiplex PCR; TCRdb's copy has only in-frame clones and leaves some out. The sample carries tens of thousands of clones, almost 95% recorded once. Sequences were derived from CD4+ T cells from peripheral blood mononuclear cells, sampled in the third trimester of pregnancy. The receptors here all came from a female donor in good health, enrolled as a control in a pregnancy study.

Worth noting for this clone: A junction boundary mismatches the germline segment, possibly from a read error. The chain is built from TRBV4-2 and TRBJ2-5, with 9 bases that match TRBD1. CDR3 length equals 15 residues. Germline CDR1 LGHNA, CDR2 YNFKEQ. As DNA, the CDR3 is TGTGCCAGCAGCCAGGGGACAGGGACGGGAGAGGCCCAGTACTTC. Residues: CASSQGTGTGEAQYF.

This sequence joins TRBV6-5 and TRBJ1-5; 12 bases are shared with TRBD1. Looked up from germline, CDR1 is MNHEY and CDR2 is SVGAGI. The CDR3 length is 15 residues. V lost 5 bases, J lost 3 bases, and 2 bases stayed unmatched. Here the CDR3 DNA reads TGTGCCAGCAGTCGGGACAGGGGGCCCAATCAGCCCCAGCATTTT. Residues: CASSRDRGPNQPQHF.

On this clone: Its ends do not fully match the called genes, so a read error is possible. The rearrangement joins TRBV7-7 to TRBJ2-7, with TRBD1 identical over 9 bases. CDR3 length: 14 residues. Germline assignment: CDR1 SSHAT and CDR2 FNYEAQ (reference sequence). The CDR3 nucleotides read TGTGCTAGCAGCTCCGGGACAGGGCGGTCCGAGCAGTACTTC. The encoded protein is CASSSGTGRSEQYF.

V usage is TRBV11-2 and J usage is TRBJ1-1; 9 nucleotides match TRBD1. Germline assignment: CDR1 SGHAT and CDR2 FQNNGV. With V trimmed by 2 bases and J by 0 bases, 4 bases remained unmatched. CDR3 length: 16 residues. CDR3 sequence (DNA): TGTGCCAGCAGCTTATGGGGGACAGGGATGAACACTGAAGCTTTCTTT. It yields the protein CASSLWGTGMNTEAFF.

The CDR3 DNA reads TGTGCCATCAGGGGGACAGGGGTTAATGAAAAACTGTTTTTT. This translates into CAIRGTGVNEKLFF. J is TRBJ1-4 and V is TRBV10-3; 10 bases align to TRBD1. The germline V gene encodes CDR1 ENHRY and CDR2 SYGVKD. The junction had 2 bases not matched to a gene; V was cut back by 6 bases and J by 4 bases. The CDR3 has 14 residues.

V is TRBV4-1 and J is TRBJ1-2; D perhaps matches TRBD1 (6 bases). The CDR3 totals 14 residues. Per the germline V gene, CDR1 is MGHRA and CDR2 is YSYEKL. V lost 3 bases and J 3 bases, leaving 11 bases between the germline ends. The CDR3 nucleotides read TGCGCCAGCAGCCACTACAGGGTTGACTATGGCTACACCTTC. Its translation: CASSHYRVDYGYTF.

V is TRBV5-1 and J is TRBJ2-1; 8 bases line up with TRBD2. Germline trimming cut 5 bases from V and 0 bases from J; bases unmatched to any gene: 7. Looked up from germline, CDR1 is SGHRS and CDR2 is YFSETQ. The CDR3 extends over 16 amino acids. Written as DNA, the CDR3 is TGCGCCAGCAGGGGGAGCGGGGGATTCTCCTACAATGAGCAGTTCTTC. Encoded protein: CASRGSGGFSYNEQFF.

This clone was counted a single time. V gene TRBV18 combines with J gene TRBJ1-2; tentative D call: TRBD1 (6 bases). Trimming removed 3 bases from V and 1 base from J, with 6 bases in between. Germline V gene sequence: CDR1 KGHSH, CDR2 LQKENI. CDR3 length: 13 amino acids. The CDR3 reads CASSPDSNYGYTF. The CDR3 DNA follows: TGTGCCAGCTCACCGGACAGTAACTATGGCTACACCTTC. Looking up the rest from reference TRBV18 and TRBJ1-2 gives the full variable domain: NAGVMQNPRHLVRRRGQEARLRCSPMKGHSHVYWYRQLPEEGLKFMVYLQKENIIDESGMPKERFSAEFPKEGPSILRIQQVVRGDSAAYFCASSPDSNYGYTFGSGTRLTVV.

V usage is TRBV7-2 and J usage is TRBJ2-7; D is undetermined. Germline values: CDR1 SGHTA, CDR2 FQGNSA. V was clipped by 7 bases and J by 3 bases, with 7 bases between them. This CDR3 comprises 11 residues. The CDR3 region has the DNA TGTGCCAGCACTACGCACTACGAGCAGTACTTC. Translated: CASTTHYEQYF.

The rearrangement joins TRBV25-1 to TRBJ1-2; D may be TRBD1 (6 bases). V was shortened by 3 bases and J by 4 bases, with 15 bases between the two germline ends. The CDR3 covers 15 residues. CDR1 MGHDK and CDR2 SYGVNS come from the germline V gene. CDR3 residues: CASSDAPGVSYGYTF. The DNA of the CDR3 is TGTGCCAGCAGTGACGCCCCAGGGGTTAGCTATGGCTACACCTTC.

J is TRBJ1-1 and V is TRBV6-6, with D possibly matching TRBD1 (5 bases). The CDR3 is made up of 14 amino acids. CDR1 is MNHNY, CDR2 SVGAGI, per germline (reference sequence). Trimming removed 5 bases from V and 0 bases from J, with 10 bases in between. The CDR3 sequence: CASSLRAVNTEAFF. The CDR3 nucleotides are TGTGCCAGCAGTCTCAGGGCAGTGAACACTGAAGCTTTCTTT.

CDR3 amino acids: CASGLGGSNTGELFF. The CDR3, as DNA: TGTGCCAGCGGACTGGGGGGGTCGAACACCGGGGAGCTGTTTTTT. This sequence joins TRBV11-3 and TRBJ2-2, with TRBD2 matching 7 bases. Trimming at V came to 8 bases and at J to 0 bases, leaving 6 bases not matched to a gene. CDR1 and CDR2 (germline): SGHNT, YENEEA. The CDR3 sequence is 15 residues long.

The chain is built from TRBV6-5 and TRBJ1-5; 8 nucleotides agree with TRBD1. The CDR3 spans 15 residues. In germline, CDR1 is MNHEY, CDR2 SVGAGI. The V gene end was trimmed by 5 bases and the J gene end by 5 bases; junction bases not matched to a gene: 8. The DNA of the CDR3 is TGTGCCAGCAGTCCCTCCGGGACAGGCTATCAGCCCCAGCATTTT. Its protein is CASSPSGTGYQPQHF.

V gene TRBV18 combines with J gene TRBJ2-7, with TRBD2 matching over 10 bases. Losses at the gene ends were 2 bases for V and 3 bases for J; bases not matched to a gene: 7. Germline CDR1 and CDR2: KGHSH and LQKENI. The length of the CDR3 is 16 residues. The DNA for the CDR3 is TGTGCCAGCTCACCAGGAAGCGGGGGGGCCGACTACGAGCAGTACTTC. It yields the protein CASSPGSGGADYEQYF.

The V and J genes are TRBV11-1 and TRBJ2-1; the match to TRBD2 covers 9 bases. V was pared by 2 bases and J by 5 bases, with 4 bases of the junction left unmatched. CDR1 is SGHAT and CDR2 is FQDESV in the germline V gene (reference sequence). This CDR3 spans 15 amino acids. DNA of the CDR3: TGTGCCAGCAGCTTAAGGCGGGGGGGGAACAATGAGCAGTTCTTC. It codes for CASSLRRGGNNEQFF.

The chain joins TRBV5-4 to TRBJ2-6; perhaps TRBD1 as D (6 bases). The CDR3 is 17 amino acids. V was clipped by 0 bases and J by 0 bases, with 10 bases between them. Germline V lookup: CDR1 SGHNT, CDR2 YYREEE (reference sequence). As DNA, the CDR3 is TGTGCCAGCAGCTTGGTAGTGGGGGCCTCTGGGGCCAACGTCCTGACTTTC. This codes for CASSLVVGASGANVLTF.

This clone was recorded only once. The chain joins TRBV7-9 to TRBJ1-1; a possible D gene is TRBD1 (6 bases). Trimming took 4 bases from V and 6 from J, leaving 18 bases between them. The CDR3 length is 15 residues. Germline V CDR1 and CDR2: SEHNR, FQNEAQ (reference sequence). The CDR3 is CASSSEDSGIPEAFF. CDR3 DNA: TGTGCCAGCAGCTCAGAGGACAGTGGAATCCCTGAAGCTTTCTTT.

The rearrangement links TRBV5-1 to TRBJ1-5, with D perhaps TRBD1 (6 bases). The CDR3 has 17 amino acids. Germline V gene data show CDR1 as SGHRS and CDR2 as YFSETQ. V lost 4 bases and J lost 3, with 20 bases in between. The CDR3 here is CASSGGPVQGNNQPQHF. The CDR3 DNA follows: TGCGCCAGCAGCGGGGGACCGGTACAGGGAAACAATCAGCCCCAGCATTTT.

The gene calls are TRBV2 and TRBJ1-1; 7 bases line up with TRBD1. CDR1 is SNHLY, CDR2 FYNNEI, per germline. The CDR3 is 14 residues long. The junction had 10 bases not matched to a gene; V was cut back by 11 bases and J by 1 base. The CDR3 here is CAGSPTGKNTEAFF. In DNA, the CDR3 is TGTGCCGGCTCTCCGACAGGGAAGAACACTGAAGCTTTCTTT.

CDR3 nucleotide sequence: TGTGCCAGCAGCGTTAGCGACAGGCCCTATGGCTACACCTTC. This encodes CASSVSDRPYGYTF. The chain is built from TRBV2 and TRBJ1-2; a weak D match, TRBD1 (6 bases). Looked up from germline, CDR1 is SNHLY and CDR2 is FYNNEI. The length of the CDR3 is 14 residues. Trimming removed 6 bases at V and 4 bases at J, with 15 bases between.

The V call is TRBV27, the J call TRBJ2-2; D gene ambiguous. The CDR3 covers 12 residues. Germline V gene sequence: CDR1 MNHEY, CDR2 SMNVEV (reference sequence). V lost 6 bases, J lost 5 bases, and 7 bases lay in between. CDR3 coding DNA: TGTGCCAGCAGGCAGGAAACCGGGGAGCTGTTTTTT. The encoded protein is CASRQETGELFF.

The chain couples TRBV10-3 to TRBJ2-7; no clear D. The germline V gene has CDR1 ENHRY and CDR2 SYGVKD. This CDR3 has 15 amino acids. The ends were cut back, 3 bases at V and 4 bases at J, with 16 bases in the middle. CDR3 sequence reads: CAISDGGDRRYEQYF. In nucleotides, the CDR3 is TGTGCCATCAGTGATGGTGGAGACCGGCGGTACGAGCAGTACTTC.

V and J are TRBV7-2 and TRBJ2-1; 7 nucleotides agree with TRBD1. Germline V CDR1 and CDR2: SGHTA, FQGNSA. This CDR3 has 16 amino acids. The J segment lost 6 bases and the V segment lost 1 base, leaving 9 bases of the junction unmatched. Here the CDR3 DNA reads TGTGCCAGCAGCTTAGGTCGTCTAGCAGGGGGCAATGAGCAGTTCTTC. This encodes CASSLGRLAGGNEQFF.

J is TRBJ2-7 and V is TRBV7-8; D might be TRBD1 (6 bases). Germline-derived CDR1 and CDR2 are SGHVS and FQNEAQ. Trimming took off 1 base at V and 3 bases at J, with 10 bases between the two ends. CDR3 length: 14 amino acids. CDR3: CASSLGPGVYEQYF. CDR3 nucleotide sequence: TGTGCCAGCAGCTTAGGCCCAGGGGTCTACGAGCAGTACTTC.

The chain carries TRBV5-4 and TRBJ2-5, with 7 nucleotides matching TRBD2. This CDR3 has 13 residues. Germline V CDR1 and CDR2: SGHNT, YYREEE (reference sequence). The V gene end was trimmed by 4 bases and the J gene end by 5 bases; junction bases not matched to a gene: 5. The CDR3 DNA sequence: TGTGCCAGCAGCGTGGATAGCGGGGAGACCCAGTACTTC. This codes for CASSVDSGETQYF. The whole variable domain, filled in from reference TRBV5-4 and TRBJ2-5, reads ETGVTQSPTHLIKTRGQQVTLRCSSQSGHNTVSWYQQALGQGPQFIFQYYREEENGRGNFPPRFSGLQFPNYSSELNVNALELDDSALYLCASSVDSGETQYFGPGTRLLVL.

CDR3: CASSFGQGGDTQYF. DNA for the CDR3: TGTGCCAGCAGCTTTGGGCAGGGGGGAGATACGCAGTATTTT. The chain uses TRBV7-6 and TRBJ2-3, with D maybe TRBD1 (7 bases). Trimming removed 3 bases from V and 5 bases from J, with 12 bases in between. The length of the CDR3 is 14 residues. The V gene's germline CDR1 is SGHVS and CDR2 FNYEAQ.

V usage is TRBV10-3 and J usage is TRBJ1-1; the D gene is possibly TRBD1 (6 bases). The V and J ends lost 0 bases and 1 base respectively, with 6 bases between them. This CDR3 contains 14 residues. Germline values: CDR1 ENHRY, CDR2 SYGVKD. The DNA of the CDR3 is TGTGCCATCAGTGAGTCGACAGGGAACACTGAAGCTTTCTTT. This translates into CAISESTGNTEAFF.